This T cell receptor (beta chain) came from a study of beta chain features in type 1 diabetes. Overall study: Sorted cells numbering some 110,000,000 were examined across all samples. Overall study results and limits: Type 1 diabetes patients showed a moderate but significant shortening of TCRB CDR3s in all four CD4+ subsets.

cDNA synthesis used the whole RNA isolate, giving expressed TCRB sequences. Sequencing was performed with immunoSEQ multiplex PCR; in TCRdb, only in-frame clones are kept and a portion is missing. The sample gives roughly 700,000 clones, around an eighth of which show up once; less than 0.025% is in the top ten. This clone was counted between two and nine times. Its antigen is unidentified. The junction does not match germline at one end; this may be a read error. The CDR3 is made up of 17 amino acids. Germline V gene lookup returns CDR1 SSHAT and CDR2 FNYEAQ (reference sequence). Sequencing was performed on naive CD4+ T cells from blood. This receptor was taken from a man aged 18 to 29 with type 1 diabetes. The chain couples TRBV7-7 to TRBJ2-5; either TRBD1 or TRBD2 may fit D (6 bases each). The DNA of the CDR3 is TGTGCTAGCAGCTCAGGTCTAAGTCAGGGGACTCGGGAGACCCAGTACTTC. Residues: CASSSGLSQGTRETQYF. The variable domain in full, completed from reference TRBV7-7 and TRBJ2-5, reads GAGVSQSPRYKVTKRGQDVTLRCDPISSHATLYWYQQALGQGPEFLTYFNYEAQPDKSGLPSDRFSAERPEGSISTLTIQRTEQRDSAMYRCASSSGLSQGTRETQYFGPGTRLLVL.